The 15 T cell receptor beta chains reported below all come from one sample, sequenced in a study of blood T cell repertoires in COVID-19. Clones were read by immunoSEQ multiplex PCR, and TCRdb kept only the in-frame ones, dropping some. There are more than 200,000 clones in the sample; around 82% occur only once, and roughly 8% lies in the top ten. Sequencing was done on a sample of peripheral blood. The receptors were sampled from a woman aged 50 to 60 with acute or convalescent COVID-19.

The chain carries TRBV3-1 (or the pseudogene TRBV3-2) and TRBJ2-5, with unresolved D. Germline CDR1 reads LGHDT; CDR2 reads YNNKEL (reference sequence). The CDR3 contains 14 residues. The ends were cut back, 2 bases at V and 5 bases at J, with 12 bases in the middle. CDR3 residues: CASSQFTRGETQYF. CDR3 nucleotide sequence: TGTGCCAGCAGCCAATTTACCCGAGGCGAGACCCAGTACTTC.

The chain couples TRBV6-4 to TRBJ2-7; D ambiguous. V lost 1 base, J lost 5 bases, and 9 bases lay in between. Per germline, CDR1 MRHNA and CDR2 SNTAGT. The CDR3 consists of 13 residues. The CDR3 DNA reads as TGTGCCAGCAGTGACTTGATCCGGGACGAGCAGTACTTC. Its protein is CASSDLIRDEQYF.

J is TRBJ2-2 and V is TRBV2, with 9 bases that match TRBD2. The trim removed 7 bases at V and 4 bases at J, leaving 7 bases unmatched. There are 15 residues in the CDR3. Germline V gene data show CDR1 as SNHLY and CDR2 as FYNNEI. The CDR3 DNA sequence: TGTGCCAGCACCGGGACTAGCATTGGCACCGGGGAGCTGTTTTTT. Translating gives CASTGTSIGTGELFF.

The chain joins TRBV21-1 to TRBJ2-4; no check of the table's D call, TRBD1, against the DNA was made. TRBV21-1 is a documented pseudogene. The CDR3 is made up of 20 amino acids. CDR3 in DNA: TGTGCCAGCAGCAACAATGGGTTAAGGCAGGGCGAAAGAGCCAAAAACATTCAGTACTTC. Its protein product is CASSNNGLRQGERAKNIQYF.

As to this clone: It may be a read error: a sequence one base away is much more abundant. The chain carries TRBV11-1 and TRBJ1-2, with unresolved D. With 1 base removed from V and 2 bases from J, the gap between germline ends came to 5 bases. The CDR3 length is 13 residues. CDR1 is SGHAT, CDR2 FQDESV, per germline (reference sequence). The CDR3 DNA follows: TGTGCCAGCAGCTTAGGGCAGAACTATGGCTACACCTTC. It specifies CASSLGQNYGYTF.

The rearrangement joins TRBV28 to TRBJ2-7; 11 nucleotides align to TRBD2. The germline V gene encodes CDR1 MDHEN and CDR2 SYDVKM. This CDR3 region has 17 residues. With V trimmed by 5 bases and J by 5 bases, 14 bases remained unmatched. The CDR3 loop is CASSHPLTSGTFDEQYF. The CDR3 DNA reads as TGTGCCAGCAGTCATCCCTTGACTAGCGGGACGTTCGACGAGCAGTACTTC.

This clone has only one observation. The chain links TRBV9 to TRBJ2-2, with 8 nucleotides matching TRBD2. The J segment lost 3 bases and the V segment lost 2 bases, leaving 12 bases of the junction unmatched. The V gene's germline CDR1 is SGDLS and CDR2 YYNGEE. This CDR3 has 18 amino acids. CDR3 protein: CASSVSTLTSAYTGELFF. CDR3 bases: TGTGCCAGCAGCGTTTCCACCCTGACTAGCGCATACACCGGGGAGCTGTTTTTT.

J is TRBJ2-3 and V is TRBV14, with D possibly matching TRBD2 (5 bases). Trimming removed 0 bases from V and 10 bases from J, with 11 bases in between. The CDR3 has 13 amino acids. CDR1 is SGHDN, CDR2 FVKESK, per germline. The CDR3 DNA follows: TGTGCCAGCAGCCAAGATCGCGGGCTGGCGCAGTATTTT. Amino acids: CASSQDRGLAQYF.

This clone has just a few counts. V is TRBV28 and J is TRBJ2-3; perhaps TRBD2 as D (6 bases). CDR3 length: 17 amino acids. Trimming stripped 2 bases from V and 0 bases from J, with 15 bases between. Per the germline V gene, CDR1 is MDHEN and CDR2 is SYDVKM. The CDR3 here is CASSLAGLRDSTDTQYF. CDR3 in DNA: TGTGCCAGCAGTTTAGCGGGTTTGCGGGACAGCACAGATACGCAGTATTTT.

V and J are TRBV6-5 and TRBJ1-2; D is unresolved. Germline V gene data show CDR1 as MNHEY and CDR2 as SVGAGI. The CDR3 is 15 amino acids. V was shortened by 4 bases and J by 4 bases, with 16 bases between the two germline ends. The CDR3 is CASSSAGGLSYGYTF. The CDR3 DNA reads TGTGCCAGCAGTTCGGCGGGCGGGTTGAGCTATGGCTACACCTTC.

This rearrangement joins TRBV7-2 to TRBJ2-5; 7 bases fit TRBD1. Germline CDR1 is SGHTA and CDR2 is FQGNSA. The CDR3 has 18 residues. Losses at the gene ends were 1 base for V and 3 bases for J; bases not matched to a gene: 14. The CDR3 bases are TGTGCCAGCAGCTTAGGGCTCCAAATGGGACAGACCAAAGAGACCCAGTACTTC. This gives the protein CASSLGLQMGQTKETQYF.

This clone was seen more than once but under ten times. V usage is TRBV5-4 and J usage is TRBJ1-2; the match to TRBD1 covers 8 bases. Per the germline V gene, CDR1 is SGHNT and CDR2 is YYREEE (reference sequence). The V gene end was trimmed by 4 bases and the J gene end by 6 bases; junction bases not matched to a gene: 8. CDR3 length: 14 amino acids. CDR3 sequence reads: CASSVDRASNGYTF. The DNA of the CDR3 is TGTGCCAGCAGCGTGGACAGGGCGAGTAATGGCTACACCTTC.

This clone was recorded a few times. The chain uses TRBV29-1 and TRBJ2-1; tentative D call: TRBD1 (5 bases). Trimming took off 8 bases at V and 6 bases at J, with 17 bases between the two ends. This CDR3 has 13 amino acids. CDR1 and CDR2 (germline): SQVTM, ANQGSEA. The CDR3 DNA follows: TGCAGCAGTGTCAGGGCCCCTTCCAATGAGCAGTTCTTC. Encoded protein: CSSVRAPSNEQFF.

This rearrangement joins TRBV28 to TRBJ2-7; D might be TRBD2 (6 bases). The CDR3 is 15 amino acids. CDR1 and CDR2 from the germline V gene are MDHEN and SYDVKM. The ends were cut back, 6 bases at V and 5 bases at J, with 20 bases in the middle. The CDR3 spells CASSLSSAGFHEQYF. CDR3 bases: TGTGCCAGCAGCCTTTCTAGTGCGGGGTTCCACGAGCAGTACTTC.

This rearrangement joins TRBV11-2 to TRBJ2-1; D not resolved. Germline CDR1 is SGHAT and CDR2 is FQNNGV. The CDR3 sequence is 15 residues long. The V and J ends lost 5 bases and 5 bases respectively, with 16 bases between them. CDR3 protein: CASSRGTVPNNEQFF. The CDR3 DNA sequence: TGTGCCAGCAGCCGTGGTACGGTACCGAACAATGAGCAGTTCTTC.